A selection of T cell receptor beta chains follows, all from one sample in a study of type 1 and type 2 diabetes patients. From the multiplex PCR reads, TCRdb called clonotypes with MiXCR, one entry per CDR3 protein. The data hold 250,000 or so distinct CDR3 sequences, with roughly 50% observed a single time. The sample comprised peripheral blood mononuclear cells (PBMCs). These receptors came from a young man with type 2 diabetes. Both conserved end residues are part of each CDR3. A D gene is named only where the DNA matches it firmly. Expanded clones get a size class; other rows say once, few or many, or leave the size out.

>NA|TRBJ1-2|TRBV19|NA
CAVLTQGGYGYTF
TGTGCCGTCCTAACACAGGGCGGCTATGGCTACACCTTC
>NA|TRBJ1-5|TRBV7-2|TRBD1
CASSSTGGANQPQHF
TGTGCCAGCAGCTCGACAGGGGGGGCCAATCAGCCCCAGCATTTT
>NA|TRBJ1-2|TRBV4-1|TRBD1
CASSQSEGASYGYTF
TGCGCCAGCAGCCAAAGCGAGGGGGCGAGCTATGGCTACACCTTC
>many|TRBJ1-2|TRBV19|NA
CASSKREHGYTF
TGTGCCAGTAGTAAGAGGGAGCATGGCTACACCTTC
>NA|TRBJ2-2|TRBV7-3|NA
CASSSSRSTGELFF
TGTGCCAGCAGCAGCAGTCGGTCCACCGGGGAGCTGTTTTTT
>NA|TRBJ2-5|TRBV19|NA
CASSIQGETQYF
TGTGCCAGTAGTATTCAAGGGGAGACCCAGTACTTC
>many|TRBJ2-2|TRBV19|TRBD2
CASSIGGLAIGELFF
TGTGCCAGTAGTATAGGGGGACTAGCGATCGGGGAGCTGTTTTTT
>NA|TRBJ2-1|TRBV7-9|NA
CASSLRQYNEQFF
TGTGCCAGCAGCTTACGACAGTACAATGAGCAGTTCTTC
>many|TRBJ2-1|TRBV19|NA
CASGYHYNEQFF
TGTGCCAGCGGATACCACTACAATGAGCAGTTCTTC
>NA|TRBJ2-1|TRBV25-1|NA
CAISEYASRLNEQFF
TGTGCCATCAGTGAATATGCTAGCAGGCTCAATGAGCAGTTCTTC
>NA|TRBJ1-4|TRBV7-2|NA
CASSLRSGVYEKLFF
TGTGCCAGCAGCTTACGATCCGGGGTCTATGAAAAACTGTTTTTT
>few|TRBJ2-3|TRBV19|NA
CATLVTGTDTQYF
TGTGCCACGCTGGTTACAGGCACAGATACGCAGTATTTT
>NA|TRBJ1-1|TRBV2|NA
CASSEQYEAFF
TGTGCCAGCAGTGAACAGTATGAAGCTTTCTTT
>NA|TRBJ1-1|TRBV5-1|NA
CASSLVGDPNTEAFF
TGCGCCAGCAGCTTGGTCGGGGACCCGAACACTGAAGCTTTCTTT
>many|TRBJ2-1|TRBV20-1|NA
CSGGSGTDHNEQFF
TGCAGTGGGGGGTCCGGGACGGACCACAATGAGCAGTTCTTC
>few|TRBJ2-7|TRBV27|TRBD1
CASRSRQGSSEQYF
TGTGCCAGCAGAAGCAGACAGGGATCAAGTGAGCAGTACTTC
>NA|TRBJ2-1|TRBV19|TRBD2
CASSPLRFGSGGDNEQFF
TGTGCCAGTAGCCCACTCCGATTTGGTAGCGGGGGAGACAATGAGCAGTTCTTC
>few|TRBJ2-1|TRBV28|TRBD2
CASSTPTSGVYNEQFF
TGTGCCAGCAGTACTCCGACTAGCGGGGTTTACAATGAGCAGTTCTTC
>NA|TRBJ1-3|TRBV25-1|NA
CASSQSGGRGGNTIYF
TGTGCCAGCAGTCAGTCAGGAGGGAGGGGTGGAAACACCATATATTTT
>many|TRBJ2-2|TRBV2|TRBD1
CGWTGPVFGGELFF
TGTGGCTGGACAGGACCCGTCTTCGGCGGGGAGCTGTTTTTT
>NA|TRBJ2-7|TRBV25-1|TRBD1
CASGDRSYEQYF
TGTGCCAGCGGGGACAGATCCTACGAGCAGTACTTC
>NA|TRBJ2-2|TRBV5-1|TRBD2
CASTGLGETNTGELFF
TGCGCCAGCACTGGACTAGGAGAGACGAACACCGGGGAGCTGTTTTTT
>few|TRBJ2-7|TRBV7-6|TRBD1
CASSLAPGQGYEQYF
TGTGCCAGCAGCTTAGCACCGGGACAGGGGTACGAGCAGTACTTC
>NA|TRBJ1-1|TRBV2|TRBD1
CASSLTWDRGYMNTEAFF
TGTGCCAGCAGCTTAACATGGGACAGGGGTTACATGAACACTGAAGCTTTCTTT
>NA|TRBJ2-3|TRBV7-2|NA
CASSLSLADTQYF
TGTGCCAGCAGCTTATCACTAGCAGATACGCAGTATTTT
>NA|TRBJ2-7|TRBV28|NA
CASSSYLTGTQAYEQYF
TGTGCCAGCAGCTCATACTTAACCGGGACGCAAGCCTACGAGCAGTACTTC
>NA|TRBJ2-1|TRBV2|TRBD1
CASSLSGQGPTEQFF
TGTGCCAGCAGTTTATCGGGACAGGGGCCCACTGAGCAGTTCTTC
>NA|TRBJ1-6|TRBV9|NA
CASSVAGDNSPLHF
TGTGCCAGCAGCGTAGCCGGGGATAATTCACCCCTCCACTTT
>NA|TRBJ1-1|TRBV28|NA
CASKIAGSEAFF
TGTGCCAGCAAAATCGCAGGGTCTGAAGCTTTCTTT